This passage covers 19 T cell receptor beta chains from one sample sequenced in a study of blood T cells in healthy people across ages. Through a sample-barcoded 5' primer and a J-beta primer mix, a second PCR was run for roughly 7 to 11 cycles. TCRdb fed the 5' RACE reads into MiXCR, producing one record per CDR3 protein. The sample records about a million distinct CDR3 sequences, under 40% being singletons. The sequenced sample was blood. Receptors were obtained from a man between 18 and 35 years old in good health.

This clonotype was seen only once. The genes are TRBV7-2 and TRBJ2-1; D remains ambiguous. Trimming left V 6 bases short and J 10 bases short, with 25 bases between. Germline values: CDR1 SGHTA, CDR2 FQGNSA. The CDR3 is 16 residues long. DNA of the CDR3: TGTGCCAGCAGTCCCCCTCACCGCCGACCCCCCTACGAGCAGTTCTTC. It encodes CASSPPHRRPPYEQFF.

There are many counts of this clonotype. The rearrangement links TRBV10-3 to TRBJ2-3; 10 bases align to TRBD2. The V segment lost 5 bases and the J segment 0 bases; nucleotides outside the gene matches: 5. This CDR3 region has 16 residues. Germline loops: CDR1 ENHRY, CDR2 SYGVKD. The CDR3 DNA sequence: TGTGCCATCAGTCCTAGCGGGGGTCCTAGCACAGATACGCAGTATTTT. This gives the protein CAISPSGGPSTDTQYF.

A few counts support this clonotype. J is TRBJ2-7 and V is TRBV30, with TRBD1 identical over 8 bases. Germline lookup yields CDR1 GTSNPN and CDR2 SVGIG (reference sequence). The trim removed 5 bases at V and 6 bases at J, leaving 9 bases unmatched. CDR3 length: 13 amino acids. The CDR3: CAWSGDRWSEQYF. CDR3 sequence (DNA): TGTGCCTGGTCTGGGGACAGGTGGAGCGAGCAGTACTTC.

The rearrangement uses TRBV20-1 and TRBJ2-3; 9 bases line up with TRBD1. Trimming at V came to 6 bases and at J to 4 bases, leaving 8 bases not matched to a gene. This CDR3 contains 14 residues. The germline V gene has CDR1 DFQATT and CDR2 SNEGSKA (reference sequence). CDR3 amino acids: CSAIPGQGPDTQYF. The DNA of the CDR3 is TGCAGTGCCATTCCGGGACAGGGACCAGATACGCAGTATTTT.

This clonotype was seen more than once but under ten times. The chain recombines TRBV12-3 or TRBV12-4 with TRBJ2-1; D may be TRBD2 (5 bases). The CDR3 runs 16 residues. The V end was cut by 0 bases, the J end by 9 bases, with 18 bases between. The CDR3 nucleotides read TGTGCCAGCAGTTTAGCTTTAGGACTTGCTAATGGTGAGCAGTTCTTC. Amino acid sequence: CASSLALGLANGEQFF.

V and J are TRBV5-1 and TRBJ2-2; D is uncertain. This CDR3 has 16 residues. The V end lost 0 bases, the J end lost 1 base, and 10 bases lay between the germline ends. Germline V CDR1 and CDR2: SGHRS, YFSETQ. CDR3 region: CASSLAGVLNTGELFF. CDR3 DNA: TGCGCCAGCAGCTTGGCTGGGGTTCTGAACACCGGGGAGCTGTTTTTT. The whole variable domain, filled in from reference TRBV5-1 and TRBJ2-2, reads KAGVTQTPRYLIKTRGQQVTLSCSPISGHRSVSWYQQTPGQGLQFLFEYFSETQRNKGNFPGRFSGRQFSNSRSEMNVSTLELGDSALYLCASSLAGVLNTGELFFGEGSRLTVL.

In its sample, this clonotype was seen once. The chain recombines TRBV6-5 with TRBJ1-1; a possible D gene is TRBD1 (6 bases). CDR1 and CDR2 (germline): MNHEY, SVGAGI. The CDR3 contains 13 residues. With 5 bases removed from V and 10 bases from J, the gap between germline ends came to 17 bases. The CDR3 is CASSNRDMPRAFF. The CDR3 DNA is TGTGCCAGCAGTAACCGGGACATGCCGCGAGCTTTCTTT.

The chain joins TRBV10-3 to TRBJ2-2; D remains unclear. Germline lookup yields CDR1 ENHRY and CDR2 SYGVKD. The CDR3 runs to 15 residues. V was cut by 3 bases and J by 1 base, with 9 bases left in between. The CDR3 is CAISEDRMNTGELFF. CDR3 in DNA: TGTGCCATCAGTGAAGACCGAATGAACACCGGGGAGCTGTTTTTT.

This clonotype showed up just a few times. The rearrangement links TRBV20-1 to TRBJ2-1, with TRBD2 matching over 11 bases. The length of the CDR3 is 15 residues. The germline V gene encodes CDR1 DFQATT and CDR2 SNEGSKA (reference sequence). With V trimmed by 6 bases and J by 0 bases, 4 bases remained unmatched. CDR3 region: CSASGLAASYNEQFF. DNA for the CDR3: TGCAGTGCGTCGGGACTAGCGGCCTCCTACAATGAGCAGTTCTTC.

This clonotype was found a few times. This chain joins TRBV9 and TRBJ2-5; 7 bases line up with TRBD2. The CDR3 runs to 14 residues. Germline-derived CDR1 and CDR2 are SGDLS and YYNGEE. J lost 2 bases, V lost 0 bases, and 1 base had no gene match. The CDR3 bases are TGTGCCAGCAGCGTAGCTAGCGGACAAGAGACCCAGTACTTC. Encoded protein: CASSVASGQETQYF.

There are a few counts of this clonotype. The V call is TRBV4-3, the J call TRBJ2-3, with 8 nucleotides matching TRBD1. Germline values: CDR1 LGHNA, CDR2 YSLEER. The CDR3 is 13 residues long. The V gene end was trimmed by 4 bases and the J gene end by 9 bases; junction bases not matched to a gene: 6. The CDR3 region has the DNA TGCGCCAGCAGCCCTAAGGACAGGGAAACGCAGTATTTT. Residues: CASSPKDRETQYF.

This clonotype was detected a few times. V is TRBV13 and J is TRBJ1-1, with D tentatively TRBD1 (5 bases). CDR1 and CDR2 from the germline V gene are PRHDT and FYEKMQ (reference sequence). With 5 bases removed from V and 1 base from J, the gap between germline ends came to 14 bases. The CDR3 covers 15 residues. The CDR3 region is CASSTGRGANTEAFF. The DNA of the CDR3 is TGTGCCAGCAGCACAGGCCGGGGTGCGAACACTGAAGCTTTCTTT.

Points on this clonotype: Its ends do not fully match the called genes, so a read error is possible. The J gene is TRBJ2-7, the V gene TRBV20-1; TRBD1 matches 10 bases. Germline V gene lookup returns CDR1 DFQATT and CDR2 SNEGSKA (reference sequence). This CDR3 comprises 14 residues. The CDR3 here is CSATGTGVNYEQCF. The CDR3 nucleotides read TGCAGTGCTACCGGGACAGGGGTAAACTACGAGCAGTGCTTC.

This clonotype occurred a few times. V is TRBV9 and J is TRBJ2-1; 8 bases agree with TRBD1. CDR3 size: 13 residues. The V gene's germline CDR1 is SGDLS and CDR2 YYNGEE. The J segment lost 12 bases and the V segment lost 0 bases, leaving 5 bases of the junction unmatched. The CDR3 loop is CASSVGGGQGQFF. In nucleotides, the CDR3 is TGTGCCAGCAGCGTAGGTGGAGGACAGGGGCAGTTCTTC.

V usage is TRBV7-9 and J usage is TRBJ1-5, with D maybe TRBD1 (5 bases). This CDR3 is 15 amino acids long. V gave up 3 bases and J gave up 3 bases, with 12 bases separating them. Germline CDR1 and CDR2: SEHNR and FQNEAQ (reference sequence). CDR3 in DNA: TGTGCCAGCAGCTTTGGGGGGACGTACAATCAGCCCCAGCATTTT. This encodes CASSFGGTYNQPQHF. The variable domain in full, with the rest retrieved from reference TRBV7-9 and TRBJ1-5, is DTGVSQNPRHKITKRGQNVTFRCDPISEHNRLYWYRQTLGQGPEFLTYFQNEAQLEKSRLLSDRFSAERPKGSFSTLEIQRTEQGDSAMYLCASSFGGTYNQPQHFGDGTRLSIL.

The chain has TRBV20-1 and TRBJ1-5; possibly TRBD1 for D (5 bases). The CDR3 length is 15 residues. Trimming removed 0 bases at V and 3 bases at J, with 12 bases between. Germline lookup yields CDR1 DFQATT and CDR2 SNEGSKA (reference sequence). The CDR3 loop reads CSAREVGDPNQPQHF. The CDR3 nucleotides read TGCAGTGCTAGAGAAGTAGGGGACCCCAATCAGCCCCAGCATTTT.

The chain combines TRBV7-2 with TRBJ2-2; TRBD2 agrees at 8 bases. Germline V lookup: CDR1 SGHTA, CDR2 FQGNSA. J was trimmed by 0 bases and V by 1 base; bases with no gene match: 4. CDR3 length: 17 residues. The CDR3 protein is CASSLGPGGANTGELFF. CDR3 nucleotide sequence: TGTGCCAGCAGCTTAGGTCCCGGGGGGGCGAACACCGGGGAGCTGTTTTTT.

J is TRBJ1-2 and V is TRBV11-1; D uncertain. The CDR3 contains 17 residues. CDR1 is SGHAT and CDR2 is FQDESV in the germline V gene (reference sequence). Trimming took off 2 bases at V and 0 bases at J, with 16 bases between the two ends. The CDR3 loop reads CASSLRSSAITNYGYTF. The CDR3 nucleotides are TGTGCCAGCAGCTTAAGGTCTTCTGCCATAACTAACTATGGCTACACCTTC. The full variable domain, with the rest looked up from reference TRBV11-1 and TRBJ1-2, is EAEVAQSPRYKITEKSQAVAFWCDPISGHATLYWYRQILGQGPELLVQFQDESVVDDSQLPKDRFSAERLKGVDSTLKIQPAELGDSAMYLCASSLRSSAITNYGYTFGSGTRLTVV.

J is TRBJ1-2 and V is TRBV4-3, with a possible D match to TRBD1 (6 bases). CDR1 is LGHNA, CDR2 YSLEER, per germline. CDR3 size: 15 residues. Trimming removed 0 bases from V and 6 bases from J, with 14 bases in between. The CDR3 DNA follows: TGCGCCAGCAGCCAAGAAGAGGCAGGGGCGGATGGCTACACCTTC. Its translation is CASSQEEAGADGYTF.